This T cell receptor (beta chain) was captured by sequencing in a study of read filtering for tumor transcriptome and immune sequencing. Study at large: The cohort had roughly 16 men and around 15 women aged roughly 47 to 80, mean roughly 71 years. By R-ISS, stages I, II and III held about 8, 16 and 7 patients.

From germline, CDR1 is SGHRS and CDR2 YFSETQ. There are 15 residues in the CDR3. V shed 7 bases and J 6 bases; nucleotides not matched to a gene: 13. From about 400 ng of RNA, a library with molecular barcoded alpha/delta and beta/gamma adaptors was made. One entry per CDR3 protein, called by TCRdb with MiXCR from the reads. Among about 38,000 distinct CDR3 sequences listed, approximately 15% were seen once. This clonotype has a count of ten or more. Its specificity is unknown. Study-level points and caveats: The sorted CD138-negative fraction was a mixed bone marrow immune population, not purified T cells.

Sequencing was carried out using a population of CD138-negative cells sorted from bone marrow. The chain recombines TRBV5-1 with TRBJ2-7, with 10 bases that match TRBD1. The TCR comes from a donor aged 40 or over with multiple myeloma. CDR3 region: CASRPRGTGVAEQYF. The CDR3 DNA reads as TGCGCCAGCCGCCCGCGCGGGACAGGGGTAGCCGAGCAGTACTTC. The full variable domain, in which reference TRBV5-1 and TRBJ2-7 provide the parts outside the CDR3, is KAGVTQTPRYLIKTRGQQVTLSCSPISGHRSVSWYQQTPGQGLQFLFEYFSETQRNKGNFPGRFSGRQFSNSRSEMNVSTLELGDSALYLCASRPRGTGVAEQYFGPGTRLTVT.